The rows below give T cell receptor beta chains drawn from one sample of a study of PD-L1 blockade in urothelial cancer. The table came from immunoSEQ multiplex PCR; TCRdb's copy has only in-frame clones and leaves some out. The repertoire holds approximately 40,000 clones, with 75% to 90% as singletons. Sample: PBMCs, taken around atezolizumab (anti-PD-L1) treatment. Receptor source: a man aged 55 to 70 with urothelial cancer. CDR3s include the opening cysteine and the closing phenylalanine or tryptophan. Fields, in order: V gene, D gene, J gene, clone size, CDR3 DNA, CDR3 protein. The D gene is left open where the match is weak. Some rows have no size entry. The others give once, few or many, or a class for an expanded clone.

v_call: TRBV5-1; d_call: .; j_call: TRBJ2-2; clone_size: .; cdr3_nt: TGCGCCAGCAGCAGAGAGGGCCGCGCGAACACCGGGGAGCTGTTTTTT; cdr3_aa: CASSREGRANTGELFF
v_call: TRBV11-2; d_call: TRBD2; j_call: TRBJ2-3; clone_size: once; cdr3_nt: TGTGCCAGCAGCTTGAGTCTGGCGGGGGGCACAGATACGCAGTATTTT; cdr3_aa: CASSLSLAGGTDTQYF
v_call: TRBV29-1; d_call: .; j_call: TRBJ2-1; clone_size: .; cdr3_nt: TGCAGCGATCCGGAGACCCCGAACAATGAGCAGTTCTTC; cdr3_aa: CSDPETPNNEQFF
v_call: TRBV5-6; d_call: .; j_call: TRBJ1-2; clone_size: .; cdr3_nt: TGTGCCAGCAGCTTGACGCAGGCCGACTATGGCTACACCTTC; cdr3_aa: CASSLTQADYGYTF
v_call: TRBV7-2; d_call: TRBD1; j_call: TRBJ2-2; clone_size: .; cdr3_nt: TGTGCCAGCAGCCCCGGCGTGGGACAGGGGAAACCCGGGGAGCTGTTTTTT; cdr3_aa: CASSPGVGQGKPGELFF
v_call: TRBV4-3; d_call: .; j_call: TRBJ1-3; clone_size: .; cdr3_nt: TGCGCCAGCAGCCAAGATTACAGTAGGAACACCATATATTTT; cdr3_aa: CASSQDYSRNTIYF
v_call: TRBV18; d_call: TRBD1; j_call: TRBJ1-2; clone_size: .; cdr3_nt: TGTGCCAGCTCACCACGCGATAGGAGACAGGGACACTATGGCTACACCTTC; cdr3_aa: CASSPRDRRQGHYGYTF
v_call: TRBV18; d_call: TRBD1; j_call: TRBJ2-7; clone_size: .; cdr3_nt: TGTGCCAGCTCACCACTAGACAGGGACTACGAGCAGTACTTC; cdr3_aa: CASSPLDRDYEQYF
v_call: TRBV21-1; d_call: .; j_call: TRBJ2-1; clone_size: .; cdr3_nt: TGTGCCAGCAGCAAAGCCCCACAGTCTACATCTCCCAATGAGCAGTTCTTC; cdr3_aa: CASSKAPQSTSPNEQFF
v_call: TRBV5-1; d_call: TRBD1; j_call: TRBJ1-1; clone_size: .; cdr3_nt: TGCGCCAGCAGCTTGGAGGGACAGGATCCCCTCGCTGAAGCTTTCTTT; cdr3_aa: CASSLEGQDPLAEAFF
v_call: TRBV19; d_call: .; j_call: TRBJ1-1; clone_size: .; cdr3_nt: TGTGCCAGTAGTCCTTGGGGGGGGGAAGCTTTCTTT; cdr3_aa: CASSPWGGEAFF
v_call: TRBV10-2; d_call: .; j_call: TRBJ2-7; clone_size: .; cdr3_nt: TGCGCCAGCAGTGATATGTACGAGCAGTACTTC; cdr3_aa: CASSDMYEQYF
v_call: TRBV4-1; d_call: TRBD2; j_call: TRBJ2-1; clone_size: .; cdr3_nt: TGCGCCAGCAGCGCACGAAGACTAGCGGGGGGATCAAGCTCCTACAATGAGCAGTTCTTC; cdr3_aa: CASSARRLAGGSSSYNEQFF
v_call: TRBV27; d_call: .; j_call: TRBJ2-7; clone_size: .; cdr3_nt: TGTGCCAGCAGTCCGATGGGACTTTCCTCCTACGAGCAGTACTTC; cdr3_aa: CASSPMGLSSYEQYF
v_call: TRBV4-3; d_call: .; j_call: TRBJ2-3; clone_size: .; cdr3_nt: TGCGCCAGCAGCCAAGATTACCGCTCCGGGGATACGCAGTATTTT; cdr3_aa: CASSQDYRSGDTQYF
v_call: TRBV19; d_call: .; j_call: TRBJ2-7; clone_size: .; cdr3_nt: TGTGCCAGTAGTATCCCCCAGGGGACGTCCTACGAGCAGTACTTC; cdr3_aa: CASSIPQGTSYEQYF
v_call: TRBV7-2; d_call: .; j_call: TRBJ2-2; clone_size: .; cdr3_nt: TGTGCCAGCACCTTAAGGCGGGATATTACCGGGGAGCTGTTTTTT; cdr3_aa: CASTLRRDITGELFF
v_call: TRBV5-1; d_call: .; j_call: TRBJ1-1; clone_size: few; cdr3_nt: TGCGCCAGCAGCTTGGGGGGGAGGGGGAACACTGAAGCTTTCTTT; cdr3_aa: CASSLGGRGNTEAFF
v_call: TRBV2; d_call: TRBD1; j_call: TRBJ2-2; clone_size: .; cdr3_nt: TGTGCCAGCGGGCCGGACAGGCTCAACACCGGGGAGCTGTTTTTT; cdr3_aa: CASGPDRLNTGELFF
v_call: TRBV30; d_call: .; j_call: TRBJ1-2; clone_size: .; cdr3_nt: TGTGCCTCCAGAAGGGGGACGGCGGATGGCTACACCTTC; cdr3_aa: CASRRGTADGYTF
v_call: TRBV2; d_call: TRBD1; j_call: TRBJ2-7; clone_size: .; cdr3_nt: TGTGCCAGCAGTAAGGGACAGGCCTCCTACGAGCAGTACTTC; cdr3_aa: CASSKGQASYEQYF
v_call: TRBV30; d_call: .; j_call: TRBJ1-6; clone_size: .; cdr3_nt: TGTGCCCCCTCCCCCTGGAGGTCCTATAATTCACCCCTCCACTTT; cdr3_aa: CAPSPWRSYNSPLHF
v_call: TRBV30; d_call: .; j_call: TRBJ1-5; clone_size: .; cdr3_nt: TGTGCCTGGAGTGGCAGGGGTGATCAGCCCCAGCATTTT; cdr3_aa: CAWSGRGDQPQHF
v_call: TRBV30; d_call: .; j_call: TRBJ2-7; clone_size: .; cdr3_nt: TGTGCCTGGACAGGGTCTTACGAGCAGTACTTC; cdr3_aa: CAWTGSYEQYF
v_call: TRBV7-9; d_call: TRBD2; j_call: TRBJ2-2; clone_size: .; cdr3_nt: TGTGCCAGCAGGCTAGCGGGAGAGCGAACCGGGGAGCTGTTTTTT; cdr3_aa: CASRLAGERTGELFF
v_call: TRBV6-5; d_call: TRBD1; j_call: TRBJ1-5; clone_size: .; cdr3_nt: TGTGCCAGCAGTTCCATCCTAGACAGGGGGCATCAGCCCCAGCATTTT; cdr3_aa: CASSSILDRGHQPQHF
v_call: TRBV19; d_call: TRBD1; j_call: TRBJ1-3; clone_size: .; cdr3_nt: TGTGCCAGTAGTGGGACAGGGGGCGGCCTCTCTGGAAACACCATATATTTT; cdr3_aa: CASSGTGGGLSGNTIYF
v_call: TRBV7-9; d_call: .; j_call: TRBJ1-3; clone_size: .; cdr3_nt: TGTGCCAGCAGCCCGCGGGACGCTCTGGGGACCATATATTTT; cdr3_aa: CASSPRDALGTIYF
v_call: TRBV7-2; d_call: .; j_call: TRBJ2-7; clone_size: once; cdr3_nt: TGTGCCAGCAGCCCCAGGGGCGCCTACGAGCAGTACTTC; cdr3_aa: CASSPRGAYEQYF
v_call: TRBV4-1; d_call: .; j_call: TRBJ1-2; clone_size: .; cdr3_nt: TGCGCCAGCAGCCAAGGCCCGGTGGACCGTCGGGGGAGTGGCTACACCTTC; cdr3_aa: CASSQGPVDRRGSGYTF
v_call: TRBV30; d_call: TRBD1; j_call: TRBJ1-2; clone_size: few; cdr3_nt: TGTGCCTGCCCAGGGGGAGAGAATGGCTACACCTTC; cdr3_aa: CACPGGENGYTF
v_call: TRBV14; d_call: TRBD1; j_call: TRBJ1-1; clone_size: .; cdr3_nt: TGTGCCAGCACACAGGGGGCAGGGACGAACACTGAAGCTTTCTTT; cdr3_aa: CASTQGAGTNTEAFF
v_call: TRBV6-6; d_call: TRBD2; j_call: TRBJ2-1; clone_size: .; cdr3_nt: TGTGCCAGCCGGACTAGCGGGAGCGGTGGCGAGCAGTTCTTC; cdr3_aa: CASRTSGSGGEQFF
v_call: TRBV19; d_call: TRBD1; j_call: TRBJ1-1; clone_size: .; cdr3_nt: TGTGCCAGTAGTATAACAGGGGCGAACACTGAAGCTTTCTTT; cdr3_aa: CASSITGANTEAFF
v_call: TRBV7-6; d_call: TRBD2; j_call: TRBJ2-5; clone_size: .; cdr3_nt: TGTGCCAGCAGCCTGGGGGGGGTGAAAGAGACCCAGTACTTC; cdr3_aa: CASSLGGVKETQYF
v_call: TRBV27; d_call: TRBD2; j_call: TRBJ2-4; clone_size: .; cdr3_nt: TGTGCCAGCAGTTTTCGTCAAGCGGGAGGGAACATTCAGTACTTC; cdr3_aa: CASSFRQAGGNIQYF
v_call: TRBV20-1; d_call: .; j_call: TRBJ1-1; clone_size: .; cdr3_nt: TGCAGTGCTAGTAATCCAGGGGTAGCTTTCTTT; cdr3_aa: CSASNPGVAFF
v_call: TRBV5-1; d_call: TRBD1; j_call: TRBJ1-1; clone_size: .; cdr3_nt: TGCGCCAGCAGCTTGGAGGGACAGGGGGCCACTGAAGCTTTCTTT; cdr3_aa: CASSLEGQGATEAFF
v_call: TRBV25-1; d_call: .; j_call: TRBJ2-7; clone_size: .; cdr3_nt: TGTGCCAGCAGTGAAGAAGGGGGGGGTTACGAGCAGTACTTC; cdr3_aa: CASSEEGGGYEQYF
v_call: TRBV19; d_call: TRBD1; j_call: TRBJ2-2; clone_size: .; cdr3_nt: TGTGCCAGTAGTAACAGGGGCACCGGGGAGCTGTTTTTT; cdr3_aa: CASSNRGTGELFF
v_call: TRBV19; d_call: TRBD2; j_call: TRBJ2-7; clone_size: .; cdr3_nt: TGTGCCAGTAGTCCGACCCCCGGACTAGCGGGAGGAATATTCTCCCACGAGCAGTACTTC; cdr3_aa: CASSPTPGLAGGIFSHEQYF
v_call: TRBV7-2; d_call: TRBD1; j_call: TRBJ2-1; clone_size: .; cdr3_nt: TGTGCCAGCAGCTTAGGCGACAGGGGGCATTACAATGAGCAGTTCTTC; cdr3_aa: CASSLGDRGHYNEQFF
v_call: TRBV6-5; d_call: .; j_call: TRBJ2-1; clone_size: .; cdr3_nt: TGTGCCAGCAGTTCTCCTCCAGCGCAGTCGATCTTC; cdr3_aa: CASSSPPAQSIF
v_call: TRBV5-5; d_call: TRBD1; j_call: TRBJ2-7; clone_size: few; cdr3_nt: TGTGCCAGCAGCTTGGTGGAGGGACAGGGATCTTACGAGCAGTACTTC; cdr3_aa: CASSLVEGQGSYEQYF
v_call: TRBV6-5; d_call: .; j_call: TRBJ1-1; clone_size: .; cdr3_nt: TGTGCCAGCAGTACAGGGTCAACGAACACTGAAGCTTTCTTT; cdr3_aa: CASSTGSTNTEAFF
v_call: TRBV2; d_call: .; j_call: TRBJ1-4; clone_size: .; cdr3_nt: TGTGCCAGCAGTGAAAATTTAGGAGGGAATGAAAAACTGTTTTTT; cdr3_aa: CASSENLGGNEKLFF
v_call: TRBV6-1; d_call: TRBD1; j_call: TRBJ1-6; clone_size: .; cdr3_nt: TGTGCCAGCAGACCTCGACAGGGGTTTGATTCACCCCTCCACTTT; cdr3_aa: CASRPRQGFDSPLHF